Below, 9 T cell receptor beta chains from the same sample are listed, as sequenced in a study of resident and recirculating memory T cells in vitiligo. Using immunoSEQ multiplex PCR, the repertoire was profiled, and TCRdb retains in-frame clones only, with some absent. The sample consists of roughly 80,000 clones, 92% of them appearing once. Sequences were obtained from blood. The receptors were sampled from a male donor with vitiligo.

The gene calls are TRBV7-3 and TRBJ2-4, with D perhaps TRBD1 (5 bases). Germline assignment: CDR1 SGHTA and CDR2 FQGTGA. This CDR3 has 17 amino acids. Trimming removed 2 bases at V and 0 bases at J, with 14 bases between. The CDR3 nucleotides are TGTGCCAGCAGCTTACCCGACAGTGACCTAGCCAAAAACATTCAGTACTTC. Amino acid sequence: CASSLPDSDLAKNIQYF.

This sequence joins TRBV7-2 and TRBJ2-7, with 8 bases matching TRBD1. V shed 2 bases and J 3 bases; nucleotides not matched to a gene: 3. The CDR3 sequence is 14 residues long. Germline loops: CDR1 SGHTA, CDR2 FQGNSA. CDR3 in DNA: TGTGCCAGCAGCTTATCAGGGGGCCTCTACGAGCAGTACTTC. Translation gives CASSLSGGLYEQYF. The variable domain in full, completed from reference TRBV7-2 and TRBJ2-7, reads GAGVSQSPSNKVTEKGKDVELRCDPISGHTALYWYRQSLGQGLEFLIYFQGNSAPDKSGLPSDRFSAERTGGSVSTLTIQRTQQEDSAVYLCASSLSGGLYEQYFGPGTRLTVT.

The chain employs TRBV9 and TRBJ2-1; D is uncertain. The V end was cut by 4 bases, the J end by 6 bases, with 5 bases between. Germline CDR1 is SGDLS and CDR2 is YYNGEE. The CDR3 runs 11 residues. The DNA for the CDR3 is TGTGCCAGCAGCCGCGGCAATGAGCAGTTCTTC. The encoded protein is CASSRGNEQFF. Full variable domain (rest looked up from reference TRBV9 and TRBJ2-1): DSGVTQTPKHLITATGQRVTLRCSPRSGDLSVYWYQQSLDQGLQFLIQYYNGEERAKGNILERFSAQQFPDLHSELNLSSLELGDSALYFCASSRGNEQFFGPGTRLTVL.

CDR3 DNA: TGTGCCAGCAGACCGATAAGCCGGGACCAAGAGACCCAGTACTTC. Amino acids: CASRPISRDQETQYF. The chain employs TRBV27 and TRBJ2-5; no clear D gene. Trimming cost V 6 bases and J 0 bases, with 14 bases left between them. From germline, CDR1 is MNHEY and CDR2 SMNVEV (reference sequence). This CDR3 contains 15 residues.

This chain connects TRBV11-3 to TRBJ2-7, with D possibly TRBD1 on 6 matching bases. Between the trimmed V and J ends, which lost 2 bases and 0 bases, there was a span of 8 bases. CDR3 length: 14 amino acids. CDR1 SGHNT and CDR2 YENEEA come from the germline V gene. CDR3 protein: CASSLRDTSYEQYF. DNA for the CDR3: TGTGCCAGCAGCTTAAGGGACACCTCCTACGAGCAGTACTTC.

V gene TRBV5-1 combines with J gene TRBJ2-5, with TRBD1 matching over 12 bases. V shed 4 bases, J shed 5 bases, and the junction held 3 bases outside the gene matches. From germline, CDR1 is SGHRS and CDR2 YFSETQ. This CDR3 contains 14 residues. The CDR3 is CASSRDRGRETQYF. DNA of the CDR3: TGCGCCAGCAGCCGGGACAGGGGGCGCGAGACCCAGTACTTC.

The rearrangement links TRBV4-1 to TRBJ2-5, with D possibly being TRBD2 (5 bases). The ends were cut back, 0 bases at V and 1 base at J, with 12 bases in the middle. Germline CDR1 and CDR2: MGHRA and YSYEKL. CDR3 size: 16 residues. The CDR3 reads CASSQERATPQETQYF. CDR3 nucleotide sequence: TGCGCCAGCAGCCAAGAGAGGGCTACACCCCAAGAGACCCAGTACTTC.

V is TRBV5-1 and J is TRBJ2-1; maybe TRBD2 (6 bases). This CDR3 is built from 13 residues. V lost 0 bases to trimming and J lost 10 bases, with 11 bases between them. CDR1 is SGHRS, CDR2 YFSETQ, per germline. CDR3 nucleotide sequence: TGCGCCAGCAGCTTGGTGATTAGCGGAGAGCAGTTCTTC. This codes for CASSLVISGEQFF.

V usage is TRBV5-1 and J usage is TRBJ2-3; 7 bases are a match to TRBD2. Germline V gene lookup returns CDR1 SGHRS and CDR2 YFSETQ. V shed 0 bases, J shed 2 bases, and the junction held 0 bases outside the gene matches. This CDR3 is built from 14 residues. CDR3 region: CASSLGLATDTQYF. CDR3 nucleotides: TGCGCCAGCAGCTTGGGACTAGCCACAGATACGCAGTATTTT.